This record covers a single TCR beta chain. Its specificity is not known. Distinct nucleotide sequences in the sample also encode this CDR3. Profiling relied on immunoSEQ multiplex PCR, and the TCRdb table lists in-frame clones only, not all of them. The table lists about 120,000 clones, around 94% of them singletons. These data are taken from a study of T cell responses to AZD1222 COVID-19 vaccine. Findings and limits, study-wide: Nearly half of unique spike-specific TCRs reportedly avoided B.1.351 and B.1.1.7 mutated regions.

The germline V gene has CDR1 MNHEY and CDR2 SVGAGI. This CDR3 comprises 16 residues. The ends lost 0 bases at V and 0 bases at J; junction bases unmatched: 2. Sequences were derived from peripheral blood, sampled on day 0 of AZD1222 vaccination. The sequence was obtained from an adult in good health. The chain combines TRBV6-5 with TRBJ1-3, with TRBD1 matching over 7 bases. Written as DNA, the CDR3 is TGTGCCAGCAGTTACTCCGCAGGGGGCTCTGGAAACACCATATATTTT. Translated: CASSYSAGGSGNTIYF.